Given below is one T cell receptor beta chain in context. These data originate in a study of control samples from healthy donors and cancer patients. J lost 5 bases, V lost 5 bases, and 3 bases had no gene match. The CDR3 covers 13 residues. The data were produced by immunoSEQ multiplex PCR, yet TCRdb's version contains in-frame clones alone and is incomplete. The top ten hold 6% to 8% of the sample, which has roughly 76,000 clones, around 95% seen once. The V call is TRBV12-3 or TRBV12-4, the J call TRBJ2-5; the match to TRBD1 covers 9 bases. Input material: blood. The receptor's source is a middle-aged woman in good health. The CDR3 DNA reads as TGTGCCAGCAGTACGGGACAGGGCGAGACCCAGTACTTC. This codes for CASSTGQGETQYF.